Sequencing of this T cell receptor (beta chain) was carried out in a study of T cell responses to AZD1222 COVID-19 vaccine. Overall study results and limits: Baseline antibody screening turned up just a handful of seropositive AZD1222 recipients.

Second-dose intervals of approximately 4 or approximately 12 weeks were pooled. To note about this clone: The antigen is undetermined.

This table comes from immunoSEQ multiplex PCR, and its TCRdb copy is limited to in-frame clones, with some not included. The table has around 80,000 clones, 70% to 90% seen once. From germline, CDR1 is LNHDA and CDR2 SQIVND (reference sequence). This CDR3 region has 14 residues. Trimming removed 7 bases at V and 1 base at J, with 13 bases between. The sample consisted of peripheral blood, taken 28 days after the second AZD1222 dose. This clonotype was obtained from an adult who received the AZD1222 COVID-19 vaccine. The chain carries TRBV19 and TRBJ1-1; D unresolved. CDR3 sequence (DNA): TGTGCCAGTACTTATGGGGTCAGGAACACTGAAGCTTTCTTT. Its protein product is CASTYGVRNTEAFF.